The 32 T cell receptor beta chains in this list originate from one sample, sequenced in a study of PD-L1 blockade in urothelial cancer. The table came from immunoSEQ multiplex PCR; TCRdb's copy has only in-frame clones and leaves some out. The top ten hold more than 1.5% of the sample, which has about 95,000 clones, more than 75% seen once. Described time point: pretreatment peripheral blood. The sample was PBMCs, taken around atezolizumab (anti-PD-L1) treatment. The receptor set was obtained from a man aged 60 to 75 with urothelial cancer.

The gene calls are TRBV5-4 and TRBJ2-1; 9 bases are shared with TRBD2. Germline assignment: CDR1 SGHNT and CDR2 YYREEE (reference sequence). This CDR3 comprises 17 residues. The trim removed 0 bases at V and 10 bases at J, leaving 14 bases unmatched. The CDR3: CASSLGALSGSIGEQFF. The CDR3 nucleotides read TGTGCCAGCAGCTTGGGAGCCCTTAGCGGGAGCATTGGCGAGCAGTTCTTC.

The chain has TRBV6-5 and TRBJ1-2; D gene unclear. Trimming took 6 bases from V and 4 from J, leaving 12 bases between them. CDR3 length: 13 amino acids. Looked up from germline, CDR1 is MNHEY and CDR2 is SVGAGI. Written as DNA, the CDR3 is TGTGCCAGCAGACCAGAGGGTGCCTATGGCTACACCTTC. Its protein product is CASRPEGAYGYTF.

The chain joins TRBV10-3 to TRBJ1-1, with 7 bases matching TRBD1. The CDR3 covers 14 residues. V was pared by 6 bases and J by 2 bases, with 6 bases of the junction left unmatched. Germline lookup yields CDR1 ENHRY and CDR2 SYGVKD. CDR3 in amino acids: CAIRLRDSNTEAFF. For the CDR3, the DNA is TGTGCCATCAGACTCCGGGACAGCAACACTGAAGCTTTCTTT.

This chain connects TRBV19 to TRBJ1-4; 9 bases line up with TRBD1. The CDR3 covers 16 residues. CDR1 and CDR2 from the germline V gene are LNHDA and SQIVND (reference sequence). After removal of 3 bases from V and 8 bases from J, the junction contained 10 bases not matched to a gene. The CDR3 reads CASSIFTGTGGEKLFF. The CDR3 DNA follows: TGTGCCAGTAGTATCTTTACCGGAACAGGGGGCGAAAAACTGTTTTTT.

The CDR3 DNA reads as TGTGCCAGCAGCCAAAGCGGTTCCTATGGCTACACCTTC. As protein: CASSQSGSYGYTF. V gene TRBV11-2 combines with J gene TRBJ1-2; no clear D. CDR1 SGHAT and CDR2 FQNNGV come from the germline V gene. The V end was cut by 5 bases, the J end by 4 bases, with 11 bases between. The CDR3 is made up of 13 amino acids.

The rearrangement links TRBV5-1 to TRBJ2-3; TRBD2 matches 7 bases. Trimming at V came to 3 bases and at J to 2 bases, leaving 9 bases not matched to a gene. In germline, CDR1 is SGHRS, CDR2 YFSETQ. This CDR3 is 16 amino acids long. CDR3 bases: TGCGCCAGCAGCTCCGGCGGACTAGGAAACACAGATACGCAGTATTTT. Translating it yields CASSSGGLGNTDTQYF.

In its sample, this clone was seen a few times. The chain recombines TRBV6-6 with TRBJ1-5; D not resolved. There are 14 residues in the CDR3. The V gene lost 11 bases and the J gene lost 5 bases, with 19 bases spanning the gap. Germline lookup yields CDR1 MNHNY and CDR2 SVGAGI (reference sequence). CDR3 in amino acids: CAASLGARDQPQHF. CDR3 sequence (DNA): TGTGCCGCTTCGCTGGGAGCGCGGGATCAGCCCCAGCATTTT.

In its sample, this clone was seen once. The chain employs TRBV7-2 and TRBJ1-6, with D possibly matching TRBD1 (6 bases). The CDR3 sequence is 15 residues long. V was clipped by 1 base and J by 11 bases, with 15 bases between them. From germline, CDR1 is SGHTA and CDR2 FQGNSA. The CDR3 is CASSLEGRGQTPLHF. CDR3 DNA: TGTGCCAGCAGCTTAGAGGGCAGGGGCCAGACACCCCTCCACTTT.

CDR3 loop: CASSQGTGTGGGRYGYTF. As DNA, the CDR3 is TGTGCCAGCAGCCAAGGGACCGGGACAGGGGGCGGTAGGTATGGCTACACCTTC. The gene calls are TRBV4-2 and TRBJ1-2, with 12 positions matching TRBD1. The junction had 11 bases not matched to a gene; V was cut back by 1 base and J by 5 bases. Germline CDR1 and CDR2: LGHNA and YNFKEQ. This CDR3 has 18 amino acids.

The chain couples TRBV2 to TRBJ1-4, with 8 bases lining up with TRBD1. Germline V gene sequence: CDR1 SNHLY, CDR2 FYNNEI. The trim removed 8 bases at V and 4 bases at J, leaving 6 bases unmatched. The CDR3 loop spans 14 amino acids. The CDR3 here is CASSDRGYNEKLFF. DNA of the CDR3: TGTGCCAGCTCCGACAGGGGCTATAATGAAAAACTGTTTTTT.

This chain connects TRBV5-1 to TRBJ2-1; TRBD2 agrees at 11 bases. This CDR3 is 20 amino acids long. V lost 3 bases, J lost 0 bases, and 14 bases stayed unmatched. Germline lookup yields CDR1 SGHRS and CDR2 YFSETQ. The CDR3: CASSSLGLAGGPSSYNEQFF. In DNA, the CDR3 is TGCGCCAGCAGCTCCCTGGGGCTAGCGGGGGGCCCGAGCTCCTACAATGAGCAGTTCTTC.

This chain links TRBV5-1 with TRBJ2-7, with a possible D match to TRBD1 (6 bases). The ends were cut back, 8 bases at V and 0 bases at J, with 15 bases in the middle. CDR1 and CDR2 from the germline V gene are SGHRS and YFSETQ. The CDR3 is 14 amino acids. CDR3 bases: TGCGCCAGTAAACCGGGACACCGCTCCTACGAGCAGTACTTC. This encodes CASKPGHRSYEQYF.

The genes are TRBV28 and TRBJ1-3, with 7 bases matching TRBD1. The CDR3 is 14 residues long. The V gene's germline CDR1 is MDHEN and CDR2 SYDVKM. The V segment lost 4 bases and the J segment 4 bases; nucleotides outside the gene matches: 4. CDR3 protein: CASSSPGGGNTIYF. The CDR3 DNA follows: TGTGCCAGCAGTTCGCCAGGGGGGGGAAACACCATATATTTT.

This chain uses TRBV4-2 with TRBJ2-5, with 10 bases aligning to TRBD2. Looked up from germline, CDR1 is LGHNA and CDR2 is YNFKEQ. The CDR3 is 14 residues long. V trimming: 0 bases; J trimming: 7 bases; junction bases outside the gene matches: 2. CDR3 in amino acids: CASSQDRTSGTQYF. Written as DNA, the CDR3 is TGTGCCAGCAGCCAAGATCGGACTAGCGGGACCCAGTACTTC.

The chain employs TRBV6-5 and TRBJ1-6; 11 positions match TRBD1. After removal of 8 bases from V and 13 bases from J, the junction contained 13 bases not matched to a gene. CDR1 MNHEY and CDR2 SVGAGI come from the germline V gene. CDR3 length equals 15 residues. The CDR3 loop is CASGARTGGYAPLHF. The CDR3 region has the DNA TGTGCCAGCGGTGCCAGGACAGGGGGCTATGCCCCCCTCCACTTT.

The chain employs TRBV29-1 and TRBJ2-3, with 16 bases fitting TRBD2. Trimming at V came to 5 bases and at J to 5 bases, leaving 10 bases not matched to a gene. CDR3 length: 17 amino acids. From germline, CDR1 is SQVTM and CDR2 ANQGSEA. CDR3 region: CSVSPGLAGGRGDTQYF. As DNA, the CDR3 is TGCAGCGTTTCACCGGGACTAGCGGGAGGGCGGGGAGATACGCAGTATTTT.

The chain is built from TRBV6-5 and TRBJ2-2, with D possibly being TRBD2 (7 bases). The CDR3 is 14 amino acids. Trimming cost V 1 base and J 6 bases, with 9 bases left between them. CDR1 and CDR2 from the germline V gene are MNHEY and SVGAGI. This CDR3 is CASSYLGGPGELFF. The CDR3 DNA is TGTGCCAGCAGTTACTTGGGGGGGCCCGGGGAGCTGTTTTTT.

The genes are TRBV27 and TRBJ2-1, with 11 bases aligning to TRBD1. V dropped 6 bases and J dropped 7; count of bases not matched to a gene: 20. CDR3 length equals 19 residues. The germline gives CDR1 MNHEY, CDR2 SMNVEV (reference sequence). The CDR3 DNA follows: TGTGCCAGCAGAGCGACCTTCGTCCCCGGGGACAGGGGGAGTAATGAGCAGTTCTTC. This codes for CASRATFVPGDRGSNEQFF.

This rearrangement joins TRBV9 to TRBJ1-1; the match to TRBD1 covers 9 bases. CDR1 and CDR2 (germline): SGDLS, YYNGEE. This CDR3 contains 14 residues. V was clipped by 6 bases and J by 4 bases; unmatched bases: 7. The chain's CDR3 is CASNPGTGSTEAFF. As DNA, the CDR3 is TGTGCCAGCAACCCCGGGACAGGGAGCACTGAAGCTTTCTTT.

In DNA, the CDR3 is TGTGCCAGCAGCTCGACAGGTTTCTCTGGAAACACCATATATTTT. Protein product: CASSSTGFSGNTIYF. The rearrangement uses TRBV7-2 and TRBJ1-3; D perhaps matches TRBD1 (6 bases). The ends were cut back, 4 bases at V and 0 bases at J, with 10 bases in the middle. Germline loops: CDR1 SGHTA, CDR2 FQGNSA. The CDR3 has 15 residues.

The J gene is TRBJ2-2, the V gene TRBV30; 7 bases fit TRBD1. With 2 bases clipped from V and 4 bases from J, the junction kept 1 base outside the gene matches. Germline CDR1 is GTSNPN and CDR2 is SVGIG (reference sequence). This CDR3 region has 13 residues. CDR3 coding DNA: TGTGCCTGGAGTTGGGACAGCACCGGGGAGCTGTTTTTT. It is translated as CAWSWDSTGELFF. Drawing the rest from reference TRBV30 and TRBJ2-2, the complete variable domain is SQTIHQWPATLVQPVGSPLSLECTVEGTSNPNLYWYRQAAGRGLQLLFYSVGIGQISSEVPQNLSASRPQDRQFILSSKKLLLSDSGFYLCAWSWDSTGELFFGEGSRLTVL.

This chain uses TRBV5-1 with TRBJ2-5; D gene unclear. From germline, CDR1 is SGHRS and CDR2 YFSETQ. The CDR3 is made up of 14 amino acids. V was trimmed by 0 bases and J by 1 base, leaving 7 bases between them. The CDR3 loop is CASSLGNSQETQYF. Here the CDR3 DNA reads TGCGCCAGCAGCTTGGGTAACAGCCAAGAGACCCAGTACTTC.

The chain has TRBV11-2 and TRBJ1-1; possibly TRBD1 for D (6 bases). The CDR3 covers 13 residues. V dropped 5 bases and J dropped 5 bases, with 12 bases sitting between them. Germline V gene data show CDR1 as SGHAT and CDR2 as FQNNGV. CDR3 DNA: TGTGCCAGCAGCCAGAGGGGGAGAACTGAAGCTTTCTTT. Protein: CASSQRGRTEAFF.

V and J are TRBV5-6 and TRBJ1-1, with 10 bases lining up with TRBD1. Germline values: CDR1 SGHDT, CDR2 YYEEEE. V was pared by 4 bases and J by 11 bases, with 11 bases of the junction left unmatched. The CDR3 runs to 14 residues. CDR3 in DNA: TGTGCCAGCAGCCAGGGACAGGGGCAGTCAGCGGCTTTCTTT. It encodes CASSQGQGQSAAFF. Using reference TRBV5-6 and TRBJ1-1 for the parts outside the CDR3, the full variable domain is DAGVTQSPTHLIKTRGQQVTLRCSPKSGHDTVSWYQQALGQGPQFIFQYYEEEERQRGNFPDRFSGHQFPNYSSELNVNALLLGDSALYLCASSQGQGQSAAFFGQGTRLTVV.

The chain links TRBV28 to TRBJ2-7; D is undetermined. Germline V gives CDR1 MDHEN, CDR2 SYDVKM. Trimming cost V 7 bases and J 2 bases, with 12 bases left between them. The length of the CDR3 is 13 residues. The CDR3 sequence is CASMSGTTYEQYF. The CDR3 coding sequence is TGTGCCAGCATGTCTGGAACTACCTACGAGCAGTACTTC.

The chain is built from TRBV6-6 and TRBJ1-1, with D perhaps matching TRBD1 (6 bases). V gave up 4 bases and J gave up 1 base, with 13 bases separating them. There are 15 residues in the CDR3. The germline CDR1 and CDR2 sequences are MNHNY and SVGAGI (reference sequence). CDR3 sequence: CASSSRKGGNTEAFF. The CDR3 nucleotides are TGTGCCAGCAGTTCCAGGAAAGGGGGGAACACTGAAGCTTTCTTT.

The J gene is TRBJ1-6, the V gene TRBV19, with a tentative D call TRBD1 (5 bases). Germline CDR1 LNHDA, CDR2 SQIVND (reference sequence). The CDR3 runs to 16 residues. V was shortened by 7 bases and J by 8 bases, with 21 bases between the two germline ends. The CDR3 bases are TGTGCCAGTAAGACCGGGGGTAGAGCATGGGATTCACCCCTCCACTTT. Translating gives CASKTGGRAWDSPLHF.

The genes are TRBV5-4 and TRBJ1-2; D uncertain. The CDR3 has 16 amino acids. Looked up from germline, CDR1 is SGHNT and CDR2 is YYREEE (reference sequence). V was pared by 0 bases and J by 1 base, with 13 bases between. The CDR3 coding sequence is TGTGCCAGCAGCTTGGGATTAACAGACCTTAACTATGGCTACACCTTC. Protein: CASSLGLTDLNYGYTF.

The V call is TRBV10-3, the J call TRBJ1-2; no clear D gene. V was shortened by 3 bases and J by 4 bases, with 15 bases between the two germline ends. CDR3 size: 15 residues. Germline CDR1 reads ENHRY; CDR2 reads SYGVKD. The CDR3 nucleotides are TGTGCCATCAGTGAAAGCCAGGTCTCCTTCTATGGCTACACCTTC. Translated: CAISESQVSFYGYTF.

The chain employs TRBV4-3 and TRBJ2-3; 7 nucleotides line up with TRBD2. V lost 3 bases, J lost 1 base, and 10 bases stayed unmatched. Looked up from germline, CDR1 is LGHNA and CDR2 is YSLEER. CDR3 length: 17 residues. Here the CDR3 reads CASSHFLGSGGTDTQYF. The CDR3, as DNA: TGCGCCAGCAGCCATTTTCTGGGGAGCGGGGGCACAGATACGCAGTATTTT.

This clone was detected a few times. The chain is built from TRBV6-4 and TRBJ2-6; the D gene is possibly TRBD1 (6 bases). Germline V gene data show CDR1 as MRHNA and CDR2 as SNTAGT. V was clipped by 8 bases and J by 0 bases, with 17 bases between them. The CDR3 is 17 residues long. CDR3 sequence: CASGKGDGPSGANVLTF. CDR3 nucleotides: TGTGCCAGCGGGAAGGGGGACGGGCCCTCTGGGGCCAACGTCCTGACTTTC.

The rearrangement uses TRBV7-3 and TRBJ2-3; maybe TRBD2 (5 bases). The V end lost 4 bases, the J end lost 6 bases, and 8 bases lay between the germline ends. Germline CDR1 is SGHTA and CDR2 is FQGTGA. The CDR3 length is 12 residues. CDR3 region: CASSYPGDTQYF. The CDR3, as DNA: TGTGCCAGCAGCTACCCGGGGGATACGCAGTATTTT.